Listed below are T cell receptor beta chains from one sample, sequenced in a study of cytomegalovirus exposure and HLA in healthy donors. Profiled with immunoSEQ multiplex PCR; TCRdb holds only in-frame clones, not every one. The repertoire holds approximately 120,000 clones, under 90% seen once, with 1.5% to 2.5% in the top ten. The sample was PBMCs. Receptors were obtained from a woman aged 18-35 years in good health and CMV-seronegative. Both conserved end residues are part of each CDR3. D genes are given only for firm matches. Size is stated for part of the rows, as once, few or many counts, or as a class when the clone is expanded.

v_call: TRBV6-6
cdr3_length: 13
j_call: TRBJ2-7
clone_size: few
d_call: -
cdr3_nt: TGTGCCAGCAGTTACTCGAGGTATTACGAGCAGTACTTC
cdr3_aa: CASSYSRYYEQYF

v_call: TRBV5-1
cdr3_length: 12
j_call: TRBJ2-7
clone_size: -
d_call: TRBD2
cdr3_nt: TGCGCCAGCAGAAAGGGACTATACGAGCAGTACTTC
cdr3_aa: CASRKGLYEQYF

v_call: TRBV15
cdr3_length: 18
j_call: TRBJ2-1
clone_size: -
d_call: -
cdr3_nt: TGTGCCACCAGCAGAGATCGGGCGGGGCGTTGGGGTAGTGATGAGCAGTTCTTC
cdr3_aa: CATSRDRAGRWGSDEQFF

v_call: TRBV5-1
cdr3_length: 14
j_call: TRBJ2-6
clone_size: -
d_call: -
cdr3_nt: TGCGCCAGCGAAGACAGGTCTGGGGCCAACGTCCTGACTTTC
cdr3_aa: CASEDRSGANVLTF

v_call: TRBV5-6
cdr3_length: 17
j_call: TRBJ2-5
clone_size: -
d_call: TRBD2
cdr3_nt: TGTGCCAGCAGCATCCCGGGACTAGCGGGAGGGTCATGGACCCAGTACTTC
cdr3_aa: CASSIPGLAGGSWTQYF

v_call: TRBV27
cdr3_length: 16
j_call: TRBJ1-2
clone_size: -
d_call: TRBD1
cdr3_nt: TGTGCCAGCAGTTGGGCCAGGGGGAATGTCCTGCACGGCTACACCTTC
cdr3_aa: CASSWARGNVLHGYTF

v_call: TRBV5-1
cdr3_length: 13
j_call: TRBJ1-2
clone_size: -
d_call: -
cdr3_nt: TGCGCCAGCAGCTTGGGCGCGGTCTATGGCTACACCTTC
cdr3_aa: CASSLGAVYGYTF

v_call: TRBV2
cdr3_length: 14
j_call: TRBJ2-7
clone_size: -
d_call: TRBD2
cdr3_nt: TGTGCCAGCAGTTCTAGCGGGGTCTCCTACGAGCAGTACTTC
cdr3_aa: CASSSSGVSYEQYF

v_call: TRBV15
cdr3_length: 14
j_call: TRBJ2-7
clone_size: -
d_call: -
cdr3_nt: TGTGCCACCAGCAGAAAACGGACAAACTACGAGCAGTACTTC
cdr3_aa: CATSRKRTNYEQYF

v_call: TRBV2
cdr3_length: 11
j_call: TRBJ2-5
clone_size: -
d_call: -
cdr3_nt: TGTGCCACAGGGTACCAAGAGACCCAGTACTTC
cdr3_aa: CATGYQETQYF

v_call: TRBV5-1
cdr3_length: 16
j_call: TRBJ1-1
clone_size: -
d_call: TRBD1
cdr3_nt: TGCGCCAGCAGCCACGGACAGGGTGGGGGCGGCACTGAAGCTTTCTTT
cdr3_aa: CASSHGQGGGGTEAFF

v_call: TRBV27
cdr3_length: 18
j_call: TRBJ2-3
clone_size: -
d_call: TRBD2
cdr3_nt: TGTGCCAGCGGAACCCACCCTCCACCGGGACTAGCGTCAGTTACGCAGTATTTT
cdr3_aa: CASGTHPPPGLASVTQYF

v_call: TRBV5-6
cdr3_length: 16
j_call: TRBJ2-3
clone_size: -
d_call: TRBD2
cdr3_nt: TGTGCCAGCAGCCCGCCGACTAGCGGGAGCACAGATACGCAGTATTTT
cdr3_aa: CASSPPTSGSTDTQYF

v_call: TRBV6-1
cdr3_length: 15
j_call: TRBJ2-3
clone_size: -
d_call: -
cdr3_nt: TGTGCCAGCAGTGAAGGGGAGTGGGACACAGATACGCAGTATTTT
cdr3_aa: CASSEGEWDTDTQYF

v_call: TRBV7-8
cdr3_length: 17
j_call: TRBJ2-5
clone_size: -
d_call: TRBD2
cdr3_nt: TGTGCCAGCAGCTCCGCGTGGACTAGCGGGAGTTCAGAGACCCAGTACTTC
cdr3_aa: CASSSAWTSGSSETQYF

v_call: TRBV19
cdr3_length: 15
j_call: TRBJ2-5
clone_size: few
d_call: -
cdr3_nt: TGTGCCAGTAGTCCTAGTTGGGGGGGCGAGGAGACCCAGTACTTC
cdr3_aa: CASSPSWGGEETQYF

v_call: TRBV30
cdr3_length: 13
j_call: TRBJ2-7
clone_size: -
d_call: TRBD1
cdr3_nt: TGTGCCTGGAGTGTAGTTCAGGGGGCCGAGCAGTACTTC
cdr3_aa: CAWSVVQGAEQYF

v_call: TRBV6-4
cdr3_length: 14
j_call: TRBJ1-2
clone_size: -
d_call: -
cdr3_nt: TGTGCCAGCAGTCCACGCGGCAGCGTATATGGCTACACCTTC
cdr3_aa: CASSPRGSVYGYTF

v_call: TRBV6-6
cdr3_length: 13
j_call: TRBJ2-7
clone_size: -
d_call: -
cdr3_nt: TGTGCCAGCAGTTACTCGAATAAGGGGGAGCAGTACTTC
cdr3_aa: CASSYSNKGEQYF

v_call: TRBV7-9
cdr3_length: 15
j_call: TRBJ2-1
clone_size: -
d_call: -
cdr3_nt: TGTGCCAGCAGCTTAACGGGGGTCGGTTACAATGAGCAGTTCTTC
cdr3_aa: CASSLTGVGYNEQFF

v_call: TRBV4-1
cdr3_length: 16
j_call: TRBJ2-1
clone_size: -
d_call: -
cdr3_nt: TGCGCCAGCAGCCAAGCAACGGGAGAGCCCTACAATGAGCAGTTCTTC
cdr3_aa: CASSQATGEPYNEQFF

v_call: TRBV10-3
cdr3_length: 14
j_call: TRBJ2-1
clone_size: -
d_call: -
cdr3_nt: TGTGCCATCAGTGAAACAGGACCGCACAATGAGCAGTTCTTC
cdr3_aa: CAISETGPHNEQFF

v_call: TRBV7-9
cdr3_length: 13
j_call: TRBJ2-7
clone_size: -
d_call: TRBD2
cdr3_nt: TGTGCCAGCAGCTTGGGACTAGTCTACGAGCAGTACTTC
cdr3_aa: CASSLGLVYEQYF

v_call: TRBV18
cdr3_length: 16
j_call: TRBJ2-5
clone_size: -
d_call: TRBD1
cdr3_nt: TGTGCCAGCTCATCGGGCCCGGGACAGGGAGGGGAGACCCAGTACTTC
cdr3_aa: CASSSGPGQGGETQYF

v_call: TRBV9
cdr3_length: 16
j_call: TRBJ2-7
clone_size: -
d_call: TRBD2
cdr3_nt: TGTGCCAGCAGCGTAGCTGGATTAGCGGGGAGCTACGAGCAGTACTTC
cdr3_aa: CASSVAGLAGSYEQYF

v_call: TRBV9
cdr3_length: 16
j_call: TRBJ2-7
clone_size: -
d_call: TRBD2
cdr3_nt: TGTGCCAGCAGCGTAGATGGTAGCGGGAGGCTGAACGAGCAGTACTTC
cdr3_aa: CASSVDGSGRLNEQYF